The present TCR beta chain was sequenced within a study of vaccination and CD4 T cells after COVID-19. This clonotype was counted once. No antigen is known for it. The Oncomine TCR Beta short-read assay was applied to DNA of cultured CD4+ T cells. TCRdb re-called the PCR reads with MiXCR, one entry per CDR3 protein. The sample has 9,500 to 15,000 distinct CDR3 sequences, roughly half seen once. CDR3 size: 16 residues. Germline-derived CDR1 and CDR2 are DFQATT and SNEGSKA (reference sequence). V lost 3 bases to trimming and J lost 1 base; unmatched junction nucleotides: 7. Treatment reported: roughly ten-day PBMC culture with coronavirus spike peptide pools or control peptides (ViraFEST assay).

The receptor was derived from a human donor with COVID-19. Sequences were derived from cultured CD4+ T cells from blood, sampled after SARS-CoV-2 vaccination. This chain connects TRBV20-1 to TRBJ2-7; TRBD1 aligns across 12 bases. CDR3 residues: CSARRRGQGASYEQYF. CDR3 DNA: TGCAGTGCTAGGCGTCGGGGACAGGGGGCTTCCTACGAGCAGTACTTC.